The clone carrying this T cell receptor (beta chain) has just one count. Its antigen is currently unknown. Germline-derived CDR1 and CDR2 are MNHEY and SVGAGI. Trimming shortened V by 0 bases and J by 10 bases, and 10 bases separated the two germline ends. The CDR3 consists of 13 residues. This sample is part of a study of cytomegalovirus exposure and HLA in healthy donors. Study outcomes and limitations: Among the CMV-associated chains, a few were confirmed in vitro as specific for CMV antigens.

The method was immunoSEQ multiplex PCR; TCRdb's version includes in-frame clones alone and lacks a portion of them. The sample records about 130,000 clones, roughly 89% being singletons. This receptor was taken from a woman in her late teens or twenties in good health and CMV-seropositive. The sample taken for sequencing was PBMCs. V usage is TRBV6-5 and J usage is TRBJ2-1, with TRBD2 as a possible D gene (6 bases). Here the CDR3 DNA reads TGTGCCAGCAGTTACTCGAGTGGGAGGGAGCAGTTCTTC. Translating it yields CASSYSSGREQFF.